This passage covers 3 T cell receptor beta chains from one sample sequenced in a study of blood T cell repertoires in COVID-19. Profiled with immunoSEQ multiplex PCR; TCRdb holds only in-frame clones, not every one. The sample has roughly 100,000 clones, roughly 87% seen once. The sequenced material came from peripheral blood. These receptors were taken from an elderly woman in a cohort sampled during active COVID-19.

CDR3 in DNA: TGTGCCAGTAGTAGACGGGACAGGAACACTGAAGCTTTCTTT. Its translation is CASSRRDRNTEAFF. The gene calls are TRBV19 and TRBJ1-1, with TRBD1 matching 7 bases. The CDR3 totals 14 residues. With V trimmed by 4 bases and J by 1 base, 3 bases remained unmatched. The germline gives CDR1 LNHDA, CDR2 SQIVND (reference sequence). Filled out from reference TRBV19 and TRBJ1-1, the complete variable domain reads DGGITQSPKYLFRKEGQNVTLSCEQNLNHDAMYWYRQDPGQGLRLIYYSQIVNDFQKGDIAEGYSVSREKKESFPLTVTSAQKNPTAFYLCASSRRDRNTEAFFGQGTRLTVV.

This chain uses TRBV6-1 with TRBJ1-1, with D uncertain. Germline V lookup: CDR1 MNHNS, CDR2 SASEGT. V was pared by 0 bases and J by 2 bases, with 10 bases between. CDR3 length: 15 residues. As DNA, the CDR3 is TGTGCCAGCAGTGAAGCTGGGCAGCTAAACACTGAAGCTTTCTTT. The encoded protein is CASSEAGQLNTEAFF.

The chain links TRBV4-1 to TRBJ1-2; no definite D call. Between the trimmed V and J ends, which lost 0 bases and 4 bases, there was a span of 12 bases. In germline, CDR1 is MGHRA, CDR2 YSYEKL. The CDR3 is 15 residues long. The CDR3 sequence is CASSQDSSAVYGYTF. The CDR3 nucleotides are TGCGCCAGCAGCCAAGATTCCAGTGCTGTCTATGGCTACACCTTC.